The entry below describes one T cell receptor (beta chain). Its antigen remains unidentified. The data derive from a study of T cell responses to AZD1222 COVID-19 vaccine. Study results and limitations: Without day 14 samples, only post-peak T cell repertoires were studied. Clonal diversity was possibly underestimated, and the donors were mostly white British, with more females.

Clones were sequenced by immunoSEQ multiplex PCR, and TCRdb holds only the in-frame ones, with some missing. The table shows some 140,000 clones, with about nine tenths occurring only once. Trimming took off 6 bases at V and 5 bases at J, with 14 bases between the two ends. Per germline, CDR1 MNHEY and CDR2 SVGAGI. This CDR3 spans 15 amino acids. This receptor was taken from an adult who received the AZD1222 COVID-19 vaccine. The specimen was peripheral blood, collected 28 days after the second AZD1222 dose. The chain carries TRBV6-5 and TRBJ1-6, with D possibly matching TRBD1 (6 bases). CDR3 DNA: TGTGCCAGCAGCGATACGGGACATCATAATTCACCCCTCCACTTT. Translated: CASSDTGHHNSPLHF.